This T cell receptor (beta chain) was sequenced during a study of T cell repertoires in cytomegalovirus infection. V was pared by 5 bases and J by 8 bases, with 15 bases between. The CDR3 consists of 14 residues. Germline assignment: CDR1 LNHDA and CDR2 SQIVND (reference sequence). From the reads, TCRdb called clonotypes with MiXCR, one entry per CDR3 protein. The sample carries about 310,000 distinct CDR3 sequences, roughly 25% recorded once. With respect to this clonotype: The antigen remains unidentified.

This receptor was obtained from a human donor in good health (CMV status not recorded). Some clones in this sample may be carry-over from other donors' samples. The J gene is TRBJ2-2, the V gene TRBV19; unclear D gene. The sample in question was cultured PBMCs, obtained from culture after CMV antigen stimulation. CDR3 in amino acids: CASSARVELGELFF. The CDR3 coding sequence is TGTGCCAGTAGTGCAAGGGTAGAGTTGGGGGAGCTGTTTTTT.